The clone carrying this T cell receptor (beta chain) was counted a single time. As yet, its antigen is unknown. In germline, CDR1 is LGHNA, CDR2 YSLEER. The CDR3 spans 14 residues. The germline V and J ends were trimmed by 0 bases and 4 bases, with 9 bases remaining between them. TCRdb's table, derived via immunoSEQ multiplex PCR, lists solely in-frame clones and lacks some. The data contain 30,000 to 40,000 clones, around 84% of them singletons. This specimen comes from a study of a mutant IDH1 vaccine in newly diagnosed glioma. At the level of the study: Once 4-6 weeks had passed after radiotherapy alone, vaccination started, or it started with temozolomide cycles. Earlier care involved radiotherapy, temozolomide, or both, and the majority received both.

Time point reported: week 35, safety follow-up. Topical imiquimod accompanied each vaccine dose, which consisted of 300 ug of mutant IDH1 20-mer peptide. The rearrangement uses TRBV4-3 and TRBJ1-2, with D possibly being TRBD1 (5 bases). The TCR originated in a woman under 30 with glioma. This material consisted of PBMCs, taken from a glioma patient whose treatment included an IDH1 peptide vaccine. CDR3 sequence reads: CASSQDGGSYGYTF. Written as DNA, the CDR3 is TGCGCCAGCAGCCAAGATGGGGGAAGCTATGGCTACACCTTC.